Included here is one T cell receptor (beta chain) sequence, with context. This entry is derived from a study of blood T cell repertoires in COVID-19. Germline V gene sequence: CDR1 LNHDA, CDR2 SQIVND (reference sequence). The CDR3 has 16 residues. V lost 3 bases, J lost 6 bases, and 20 bases lay in between. Original processing methods: Counts of nucleated cells, estimated from reference gene primer amplification, were obtained. Repertoires were generated with immunoSEQ multiplex PCR, while TCRdb's copy carries only in-frame clones and drops some. For V, J and clone size, that table is used; D and trimming come from the DNA. The data contain roughly 240,000 clones, 86% of them singletons.

The clonotype comes from a woman aged 55-69 years who had recovered from COVID-19. This chain links TRBV19 with TRBJ1-2; D remains unclear. The sequenced sample was peripheral blood. CDR3 sequence: CASSMGWDSAEHGYTF. CDR3 DNA: TGTGCCAGTAGTATGGGGTGGGATAGCGCCGAACATGGCTACACCTTC.